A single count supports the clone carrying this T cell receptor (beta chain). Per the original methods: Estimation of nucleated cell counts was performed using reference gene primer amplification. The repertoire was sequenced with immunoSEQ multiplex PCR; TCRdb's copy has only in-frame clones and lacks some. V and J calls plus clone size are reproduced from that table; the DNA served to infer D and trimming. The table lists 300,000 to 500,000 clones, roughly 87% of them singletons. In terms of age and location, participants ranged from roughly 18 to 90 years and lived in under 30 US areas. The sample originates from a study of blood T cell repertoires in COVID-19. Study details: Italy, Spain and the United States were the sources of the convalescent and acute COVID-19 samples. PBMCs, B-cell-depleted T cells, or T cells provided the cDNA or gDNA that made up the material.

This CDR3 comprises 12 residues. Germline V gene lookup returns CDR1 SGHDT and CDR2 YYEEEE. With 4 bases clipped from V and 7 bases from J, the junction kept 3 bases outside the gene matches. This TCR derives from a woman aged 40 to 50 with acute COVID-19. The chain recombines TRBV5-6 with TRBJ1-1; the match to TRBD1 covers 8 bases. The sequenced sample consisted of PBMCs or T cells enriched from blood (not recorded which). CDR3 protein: CASSLGTGEAFF. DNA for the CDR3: TGTGCCAGCAGCCTAGGGACAGGTGAAGCTTTCTTT.